These 9 T cell receptor beta chains originate from one sample sequenced in a study of T cell repertoires in cytomegalovirus infection. TCRdb analysed the reads with MiXCR anew, one entry per CDR3 protein. The sample lists 450,000 to 650,000 distinct CDR3 sequences, about 26% occurring once. The sample comprised PBMCs. The receptors stem from a human donor in good health (CMV status not recorded). Some clones in this sample may be carry-over from other donors' samples.

The rearrangement uses TRBV19 and TRBJ2-1, with 8 bases aligning to TRBD2. Germline loops: CDR1 LNHDA, CDR2 SQIVND (reference sequence). With V trimmed by 5 bases and J by 4 bases, 16 bases remained unmatched. CDR3 length equals 18 residues. This CDR3 reads CASSRLGSGSSWYNEQFF. The CDR3 DNA reads TGTGCCAGTAGTCGTTTGGGAAGCGGGAGTTCCTGGTACAATGAGCAGTTCTTC.

The chain joins TRBV7-2 to TRBJ1-4; D uncertain. The CDR3 sequence is 13 residues long. From germline, CDR1 is SGHTA and CDR2 FQGNSA. V was pared by 0 bases and J by 8 bases, with 7 bases between. The CDR3, as DNA: TGTGCCAGCAGCTTAGCGCAGAGAGAAAAACTGTTTTTT. This encodes CASSLAQREKLFF.

The gene calls are TRBV27 and TRBJ2-1; 12 positions match TRBD2. CDR1 and CDR2 from the germline V gene are MNHEY and SMNVEV (reference sequence). Germline trimming cut 1 base from V and 8 bases from J; bases unmatched to any gene: 3. The CDR3 contains 15 residues. This CDR3 is CASSLYLAGGYEQFF. CDR3 DNA: TGTGCCAGCAGTTTATATCTAGCGGGAGGGTATGAGCAGTTCTTC.

This clonotype has a handful of counts. The chain uses TRBV30 and TRBJ2-3, with D perhaps TRBD2 (6 bases). Germline V lookup: CDR1 GTSNPN, CDR2 SVGIG (reference sequence). V lost 7 bases to trimming and J lost 4 bases, with 18 bases between them. The CDR3 has 14 amino acids. For the CDR3, the DNA is TGTGCCTCGTGGGGGGAACCTAGCGCAGATACGCAGTATTTT. Amino acid sequence: CASWGEPSADTQYF. The variable domain in full, completed from reference TRBV30 and TRBJ2-3, reads SQTIHQWPATLVQPVGSPLSLECTVEGTSNPNLYWYRQAAGRGLQLLFYSVGIGQISSEVPQNLSASRPQDRQFILSSKKLLLSDSGFYLCASWGEPSADTQYFGPGTRLTVL.

V gene TRBV12-3 or TRBV12-4 combines with J gene TRBJ1-2; D is undetermined. The V end lost 5 bases, the J end lost 5 bases, and 21 bases lay between the germline ends. The CDR3 has 16 residues. CDR3: CASSPHRVWKLYGYTF. Here the CDR3 DNA reads TGTGCCAGCAGTCCCCATAGAGTTTGGAAACTATATGGCTACACCTTC.

In this sample, this clonotype turned up many times. V and J are TRBV7-6 and TRBJ2-5, with 7 positions matching TRBD2. This CDR3 comprises 16 residues. The V gene end was trimmed by 6 bases and the J gene end by 6 bases; junction bases not matched to a gene: 16. CDR1 and CDR2 (germline): SGHVS, FNYEAQ. CDR3 loop: CASSREGSSGRKTQYF. The CDR3 bases are TGTGCCAGCAGTCGCGAAGGGTCTAGCGGTCGGAAGACCCAGTACTTC.

This clonotype was found many times. The rearrangement links TRBV15 to TRBJ2-1; TRBD2 aligns across 12 bases. Per the germline V gene, CDR1 is LNHNV and CDR2 is YYDKDF (reference sequence). J gave up 8 bases and V 2 bases, and 7 bases lay outside the gene matches. The CDR3 consists of 16 residues. The CDR3 bases are TGTGCCACCAGCAGATGGACTAGCGGGATAAAGTATGAGCAGTTCTTC. It codes for CATSRWTSGIKYEQFF.

The V and J genes are TRBV11-3 and TRBJ2-2; TRBD2 agrees at 10 bases. This CDR3 contains 15 residues. V lost 5 bases, J lost 5 bases, and 5 bases stayed unmatched. Germline-derived CDR1 and CDR2 are SGHNT and YENEEA. The CDR3 region is CASSLLAGPTGELFF. CDR3 bases: TGTGCCAGCAGCCTACTAGCGGGGCCTACCGGGGAGCTGTTTTTT.

A few counts support this clonotype. The V call is TRBV5-6, the J call TRBJ1-5, with D possibly being TRBD1 (5 bases). Trimming took 3 bases from V and 3 from J, leaving 19 bases between them. This CDR3 spans 17 amino acids. Germline V CDR1 and CDR2: SGHDT, YYEEEE. The CDR3 protein is CASSSTKGGRANQPQHF. In DNA form, the CDR3 reads TGTGCCAGCAGCTCCACCAAGGGTGGCAGGGCCAATCAGCCCCAGCATTTT. Based on the CDR3 plus reference TRBV5-6 and TRBJ1-5, the full variable domain is DAGVTQSPTHLIKTRGQQVTLRCSPKSGHDTVSWYQQALGQGPQFIFQYYEEEERQRGNFPDRFSGHQFPNYSSELNVNALLLGDSALYLCASSSTKGGRANQPQHFGDGTRLSIL.